The 5 T cell receptor beta chains reported below all come from one sample, sequenced in a study of T-cell memory formation after mild COVID-19. TCRdb ran MiXCR on the 5' RACE reads and lists one entry per CDR3 protein. The data hold roughly 120,000 distinct CDR3 sequences, with 16% observed a single time. The source material was PBMCs or a T cell subset sorted from them (not recorded which). These TCRs come from an adult woman who had mild COVID-19 (a few samples of this study predate the infection). Cell type and time point are not known.

This clonotype was seen a handful of times. The chain is built from TRBV18 and TRBJ1-4; D unclear. From germline, CDR1 is KGHSH and CDR2 LQKENI. Deletions cut 5 bases from V and 8 bases from J, with 18 bases between. The CDR3 is 15 amino acids. The CDR3, as DNA: TGTGCCAGCTCATCGGACCGGGCCTTCGGAGAAAAACTGTTTTTT. This codes for CASSSDRAFGEKLFF.

Only a few counts were recorded for this clonotype. The rearrangement links TRBV12-3 or TRBV12-4 to TRBJ2-3; the match to TRBD2 covers 9 bases. The J segment lost 6 bases and the V segment lost 10 bases, leaving 11 bases of the junction unmatched. The length of the CDR3 is 14 residues. The CDR3: CAINGAGGVDTQYF. The CDR3 region has the DNA TGTGCCATCAATGGAGCGGGGGGCGTGGATACGCAGTATTTT.

The gene calls are TRBV7-6 and TRBJ2-5; D is undetermined. The CDR3 covers 13 residues. V was shortened by 5 bases and J by 5 bases, with 12 bases between the two germline ends. CDR1 is SGHVS, CDR2 FNYEAQ, per germline. The CDR3 region has the DNA TGTGCCAGCAGCCTACTGAGAGGCGAGACCCAGTACTTC. It is translated as CASSLLRGETQYF.

This clonotype was detected a few times. The chain uses TRBV7-2 and TRBJ2-4; D may be TRBD2 (6 bases). The CDR3 totals 13 residues. Germline V gene lookup returns CDR1 SGHTA and CDR2 FQGNSA. The V end was cut by 0 bases, the J end by 6 bases, with 6 bases between. CDR3 amino acids: CASSLAGGNIQYF. Written as DNA, the CDR3 is TGTGCCAGCAGCTTAGCGGGAGGAAACATTCAGTACTTC.

The sample holds a few counts of this clonotype. The V call is TRBV18, the J call TRBJ2-7; D is ambiguous. The CDR3 runs to 18 residues. Between the trimmed V and J ends, which lost 3 bases and 4 bases, there was a span of 25 bases. Germline V lookup: CDR1 KGHSH, CDR2 LQKENI. CDR3 protein: CASSPRAQVGRMGYEQYF. The CDR3, as DNA: TGTGCCAGCTCACCGCGCGCGCAGGTCGGCAGGATGGGGTACGAGCAGTACTTC.